The entry that follows covers one T cell receptor (beta chain) sequence. Mismatch with germline at one junction end may stem from a read error. This sample is part of a study of sequential checkpoint blockade in melanoma. Germline CDR1 MNHGY, CDR2 SAAAGT. The CDR3 spans 18 residues. Treatment of the sample: randomized to nivolumab then ipilimumab (arm A) or the reverse (arm B). The assay was immunoSEQ multiplex PCR, and TCRdb's table has in-frame clones only and misses some. Of about 9,200 clones listed, approximately 25% were seen once; the top ten hold about 10%. Material: tumor tissue (inferred from file names), obtained from a patient given nivolumab and ipilimumab in sequence. This receptor was obtained from a human donor with melanoma. V and J are TRBV6-8 and TRBJ2-3; 13 bases line up with TRBD2. CDR3 amino acids: CAISGPTSGGTKGNTQYF. The CDR3, as DNA: TGTGCCATCAGTGGCCCGACTAGCGGGGGGACGAAGGGGAATACGCAGTATTTT.